The clone carrying this TCR beta chain occurred a few times. The data stem from a study of graft-versus-host responses after intestinal transplantation. Study-wide background: Among the recipients, all got anti-thymocyte globulin induction and then tacrolimus and steroids for 3 to 4 years.

Clones were sequenced by immunoSEQ multiplex PCR, and TCRdb holds only the in-frame ones, with some missing. The sample carries about 14,000 clones, roughly 30% recorded once. Responders that carried the CFSE label, approximately 200,000 of them, were plated with approximately 200,000 irradiated, violet-dye-labeled stimulator cells. The reaction was completed, and proliferating CFSE-low CD3+CD4+ and CD3+CD8+ responders were then sorted. Findings of the study overall: Some patients had graft-donor T cell macrochimerism. In their allografts, the ratios of graft-versus-host to host-versus-graft T cell clones were high.

CDR1 and CDR2 from the germline V gene are MDHEN and SYDVKM. V was pared by 3 bases and J by 3 bases, with 5 bases between. There are 12 residues in the CDR3. The V and J genes are TRBV28 and TRBJ1-2; D gene uncertain. This TCR was sampled from a human patient who received an intestinal transplant. The sample was alloreactive CD4+ T cells from a mixed lymphocyte reaction culture, taken before intestinal transplant. Indicated subset: CFSE-low proliferating T cells sorted from roughly six-day pre-transplant mixed lymphocyte reaction (GvH or HvG direction). The CDR3 nucleotides read TGTGCCAGCAGTTTGGCGGACTATGGCTACACCTTC. Residues: CASSLADYGYTF.